A selection of T cell receptor beta chains follows, all from one sample in a study of blood T cell repertoires in COVID-19. Repertoires were generated with immunoSEQ multiplex PCR, while TCRdb's copy carries only in-frame clones and drops some. This repertoire shows some 290,000 clones, under 90% found once; its top ten account for over 8.5%. The sample comprised peripheral blood. The origin of the receptors is a woman in her 30s with COVID-19, enrolled during active disease. CDR3s include the opening cysteine and the closing phenylalanine or tryptophan. Each record gives: D gene, V gene, J gene, CDR3 protein, CDR3 DNA. The D gene is left open where the match is weak.

>.|TRBV7-9|TRBJ2-2
CASLSGGDTGELFF
TGTGCCAGCCTGTCGGGGGGCGACACCGGGGAGCTGTTTTTT
>.|TRBV5-1|TRBJ1-3
CASSFLGAENTIYF
TGCGCCAGCAGCTTTCTGGGGGCCGAAAACACCATATATTTT
>.|TRBV11-3|TRBJ2-3
CASSSQGTDTQYF
TGTGCCAGCAGCAGTCAGGGCACAGATACGCAGTATTTT
>.|TRBV21-1|TRBJ1-1
CASSKTGGEESGTEAFF
TGTGCCAGCAGCAAAACTGGGGGCGAGGAATCGGGAACTGAAGCTTTCTTT
>.|TRBV19|TRBJ1-1
CASSISGGGVNTEAFF
TGTGCCAGTAGTATATCCGGGGGGGGAGTGAACACTGAAGCTTTCTTT
>.|TRBV12-2|TRBJ1-6
CASRLVQGHNSPLHF
TGTGCAAGTCGCTTAGTCCAGGGGCATAATTCACCCCTCCACTTT
>.|TRBV18|TRBJ2-2
CASSPPTGLTTGELFF
TGTGCCAGCTCACCACCTACAGGGTTGACCACCGGGGAGCTGTTTTTT
>.|TRBV10-3|TRBJ2-2
CAISERGMSGELFF
TGTGCCATCAGTGAAAGGGGGATGTCCGGGGAGCTGTTTTTT
>TRBD1|TRBV18|TRBJ1-2
CASSPPPGTGYGYTF
TGTGCCAGCTCACCACCGCCCGGGACAGGGTATGGCTACACCTTC
>TRBD2|TRBV5-1|TRBJ2-3
CASSPDGRGGKNTQYF
TGCGCCAGCAGCCCGGACGGGCGGGGGGGCAAAAATACGCAGTATTTT
>.|TRBV6-5|TRBJ2-5
CASKNSGEETQYF
TGTGCCAGCAAGAATAGCGGAGAAGAGACCCAGTACTTC